A selection of T cell receptor beta chains follows, all from one sample in a study of shared clonotypes between healthy human individuals. Profiling relied on immunoSEQ multiplex PCR, and the TCRdb table lists in-frame clones only, not all of them. In the table there are 950,000 to 1,100,000 clones, approximately 70% of which are singletons. Source material: memory CD4+ T cells sorted from blood. The receptors were gathered from a man in his late teens or twenties in good health. CDR3s include the opening cysteine and the closing phenylalanine or tryptophan. A D gene is named only where the DNA matches it firmly. Clone size appears in some rows only: once, few, many, or a class for an expanded clone.

D gene	V gene	J gene	clone size	CDR3 protein	CDR3 DNA
-	TRBV19	TRBJ1-5	few	CASSIRPLWEPQHF	TGTGCCAGTAGTATTAGGCCACTTTGGGAGCCCCAGCATTTT
TRBD1	TRBV5-8	TRBJ1-2	-	CASSLVTGGFNYGYTF	TGTGCCAGCAGCTTGGTGACAGGGGGATTCAACTATGGCTACACCTTC
TRBD2	TRBV10-2	TRBJ2-1	-	CASSAQTSGSSYNEQFF	TGCGCCAGCAGTGCCCAGACTAGCGGCAGCTCCTACAATGAGCAGTTCTTC
-	TRBV6-5	TRBJ1-6	many	CASSPGGTSNSPLHF	TGTGCCAGCAGCCCCGGTGGAACTTCTAATTCACCCCTCCACTTT
-	TRBV10-2	TRBJ2-2	-	CASSKTGNTGELFF	TGCGCCAGCAGTAAGACAGGGAACACCGGGGAGCTGTTTTTT
TRBD2	TRBV7-2	TRBJ2-7	many	CASRRGGEQYF	TGTGCCAGCAGACGGGGGGGCGAGCAGTACTTC
-	TRBV6-5	TRBJ2-1	-	CASSRARGSYNEQFF	TGTGCCAGCTCCAGGGCCCGGGGCTCCTACAATGAGCAGTTCTTC
TRBD1	TRBV18	TRBJ1-3	-	CASSPTGGNTIYF	TGTGCCAGCTCCCCGACAGGGGGAAACACCATATATTTT
TRBD1	TRBV5-1	TRBJ2-4	-	CASSYSGQGADIQYF	TGCGCCAGCAGCTACTCGGGACAGGGGGCTGACATTCAGTACTTC
-	TRBV27	TRBJ1-5	once	CASSHLEGGRSNQPQHF	TGTGCCAGCAGTCACTTGGAGGGGGGCAGAAGCAATCAGCCCCAGCATTTT
TRBD1	TRBV7-2	TRBJ1-2	many	CASSSRQGLSYTF	TGTGCCAGCAGCTCGAGACAGGGGCTCTCCTACACCTTC
-	TRBV15	TRBJ2-2	-	CATRPALNTGELFF	TGTGCCACCAGACCGGCTCTTAACACCGGGGAGCTGTTTTTT
-	TRBV5-1	TRBJ2-3	-	CANLGGGADTQYF	TGCGCCAACCTGGGAGGGGGCGCAGATACGCAGTATTTT
-	TRBV28	TRBJ1-2	-	CAYGRANYGYTF	TGTGCCTACGGACGTGCTAACTATGGCTACACCTTC
TRBD2	TRBV28	TRBJ2-5	-	CASSLREGVETQYF	TGTGCCAGCAGTTTACGGGAGGGCGTGGAGACCCAGTACTTC
TRBD1	TRBV7-9	TRBJ1-1	-	CASTYGTGGAVEAFF	TGTGCCAGCACCTACGGGACAGGGGGCGCGGTTGAAGCTTTCTTT
-	TRBV25-1	TRBJ1-1	-	CASSYGRGTEAFF	TGTGCCAGCAGTTATGGCAGAGGCACTGAAGCTTTCTTT
-	TRBV5-4	TRBJ2-5	-	CASSLGTSTQETQYF	TGTGCCAGCAGCTTGGGAACTTCGACCCAAGAGACCCAGTACTTC
-	TRBV7-9	TRBJ1-6	-	CASSLDSYNSPLHF	TGTGCCAGCAGCTTAGACAGCTATAATTCACCCCTCCACTTT
-	TRBV5-1	TRBJ2-3	-	CASSLQGWFADTQYF	TGCGCCAGCAGCTTGCAGGGTTGGTTTGCAGATACGCAGTATTTT
TRBD1	TRBV10-1	TRBJ2-7	-	CARSRQGAKDEQYF	TGCGCCAGGTCTCGACAGGGGGCTAAAGACGAGCAGTACTTC
-	TRBV5-1	TRBJ1-1	once	CASSSDGVLPLDTFF	TGCGCCAGCAGCTCGGATGGGGTCCTCCCCCTTGATACTTTCTTT
TRBD1	TRBV7-8	TRBJ2-1	-	CASSMRTGGTNEYNEQFF	TGTGCCAGCAGCATGAGGACAGGGGGCACAAACGAATACAATGAGCAGTTCTTC
-	TRBV30	TRBJ2-7	-	CAWSVNEAYEQYF	TGTGCCTGGAGTGTCAACGAGGCCTACGAGCAGTACTTC
TRBD2	TRBV10-3	TRBJ2-1	-	CAIQTSGNNEQFF	TGTGCCATCCAGACTAGCGGGAACAATGAGCAGTTCTTC
-	TRBV2	TRBJ2-7	-	CASTRDRNYEQYF	TGTGCCAGCACCCGGGACCGAAACTACGAGCAGTACTTC
TRBD1	TRBV6-5	TRBJ2-3	-	CASSGQVDTDTQYF	TGTGCCAGCAGTGGACAGGTAGACACAGATACGCAGTATTTT
-	TRBV10-1	TRBJ2-3	-	CASSSSTDTQYF	TGCGCCAGCAGCAGTAGCACAGATACGCAGTATTTT
-	TRBV28	TRBJ2-3	-	CASSSQQVLTDTQYF	TGTGCCAGCAGTTCCCAGCAGGTGTTGACAGATACGCAGTATTTT
TRBD1	TRBV11-2	TRBJ2-7	once	CASSLDRGTAYEQYF	TGTGCCAGCAGCCTGGACAGGGGAACGGCCTACGAGCAGTACTTC
-	TRBV4-1	TRBJ2-7	-	CASSQEGGQLTSYEQYF	TGCGCCAGCAGCCAAGAGGGGGGACAGCTAACCTCCTACGAGCAGTACTTC
-	TRBV11-2	TRBJ2-5	once	CASSQSRGETQYF	TGTGCCAGCAGCCAGAGTCGGGGTGAGACCCAGTACTTC
-	TRBV29-1	TRBJ1-4	once	CSVVLTGDATNEKLFF	TGCAGCGTTGTTCTGACAGGCGATGCAACTAATGAAAAACTGTTTTTT
-	TRBV7-2	TRBJ2-7	-	CASSLQGSLNSEQYF	TGTGCCAGCAGCCTTCAGGGGTCCCTAAATAGCGAGCAGTACTTC
-	TRBV4-1	TRBJ2-1	-	CASSQDRDGSYNEQFF	TGCGCCAGCAGCCAAGATCGAGATGGTTCCTACAATGAGCAGTTCTTC
-	TRBV2	TRBJ2-3	-	CASGTYRAGDTQYF	TGTGCCAGCGGTACTTACAGGGCTGGAGATACGCAGTATTTT
-	TRBV5-4	TRBJ2-2	-	CASSLDPYTGELFF	TGTGCCAGCAGCTTGGACCCTTACACCGGGGAGCTGTTTTTT
-	TRBV4-1	TRBJ1-4	-	CASSQGGAGEKLFF	TGCGCCAGCAGCCAAGGGGGCGCGGGTGAAAAACTGTTTTTT
TRBD1	TRBV4-2	TRBJ2-7	-	CASSGRPGQGAEQYF	TGTGCCAGTTCCGGGCGGCCGGGACAGGGGGCCGAGCAGTACTTC
TRBD1	TRBV29-1	TRBJ2-7	-	CSVHGGTGGYEQYF	TGCAGCGTTCACGGGGGGACAGGGGGCTACGAGCAGTACTTC
-	TRBV4-1	TRBJ1-2	-	CASSEDGLYGYTF	TGCGCCAGCAGCGAAGACGGACTCTATGGCTACACCTTC
-	TRBV7-8	TRBJ2-2	-	CASSTGTNTGELFF	TGTGCCAGCAGCACAGGGACTAACACCGGGGAGCTGTTTTTT
-	TRBV6-6	TRBJ1-3	-	CATFTPGSSGNTIYF	TGTGCCACCTTTACTCCGGGTTCCTCTGGAAACACCATATATTTT
-	TRBV13	TRBJ1-4	-	CASSFRGFRANEKLFF	TGTGCCAGCAGCTTTCGGGGCTTTCGGGCTAATGAAAAACTGTTTTTT